This TCR beta chain was obtained from a study of graft-versus-host responses after intestinal transplantation. Study-wide points: Marrow from the recipient contained GvH clones, some of which had appeared first in ileum or blood.

J gave up 8 bases and V 0 bases, and 11 bases lay outside the gene matches. CDR3 length: 18 residues. Per germline, CDR1 LGHNA and CDR2 YNFKEQ. Concerning this clone: The antigen is not known.

The data were produced by immunoSEQ multiplex PCR, yet TCRdb's version contains in-frame clones alone and is incomplete. The repertoire includes some 85,000 clones, around 87% of them detected once, and about 8% sits in the top ten. This specimen consisted of unstimulated CD8+ T cells sorted from spleen or lymph node cells, obtained before transplant. This rearrangement joins TRBV4-2 to TRBJ2-1; 12 bases line up with TRBD2. The TCR comes from a human donor who was the organ donor for an intestinal transplant. As DNA, the CDR3 is TGTGCCAGCAGCCAAGACGTGCTAGCGGGGGGGCCTCGGCATGAGCAGTTCTTC. Translating gives CASSQDVLAGGPRHEQFF.